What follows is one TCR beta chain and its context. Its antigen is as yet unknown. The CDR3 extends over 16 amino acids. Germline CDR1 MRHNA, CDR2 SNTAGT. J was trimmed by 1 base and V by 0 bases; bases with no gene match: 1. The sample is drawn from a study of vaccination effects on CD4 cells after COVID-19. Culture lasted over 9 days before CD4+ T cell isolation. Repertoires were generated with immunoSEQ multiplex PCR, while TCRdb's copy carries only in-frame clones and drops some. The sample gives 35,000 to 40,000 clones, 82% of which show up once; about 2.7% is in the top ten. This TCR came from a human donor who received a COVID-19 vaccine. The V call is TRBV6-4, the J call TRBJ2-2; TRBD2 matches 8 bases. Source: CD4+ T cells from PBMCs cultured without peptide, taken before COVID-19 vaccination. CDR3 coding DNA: TGTGCCAGCAGTGACTCGGGACTAGGGAACACCGGGGAGCTGTTTTTT. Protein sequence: CASSDSGLGNTGELFF.